Following are 24 T cell receptor beta chains from one sample sequenced in a study of OX40 agonist ivuxolimab in advanced cancers. Sequencing was performed with immunoSEQ multiplex PCR; in TCRdb, only in-frame clones are kept and a portion is missing. The table records more than 55,000 clones, approximately 88% of them present only once. This material consisted of CD4+ or CD8+ T cells sorted from blood, taken in a trial of the OX40 agonist ivuxolimab. The receptors here all came from an adult with an advanced solid tumor such as melanoma, head and neck, liver or kidney cancer.

This chain links TRBV11-2 with TRBJ2-3; tentative D call: TRBD2 (5 bases). V was shortened by 6 bases and J by 4 bases, with 8 bases between the two germline ends. The germline V gene encodes CDR1 SGHAT and CDR2 FQNNGV. The CDR3 has 12 amino acids. For the CDR3, the DNA is TGTGCCAGCAGGGAGAGGGCAGATACGCAGTATTTT. Encoded protein: CASRERADTQYF.

The rearrangement joins TRBV5-1 to TRBJ2-2; 14 bases are shared with TRBD2. CDR1 is SGHRS and CDR2 is YFSETQ in the germline V gene. The CDR3 consists of 16 residues. After removal of 4 bases from V and 7 bases from J, the junction contained 6 bases not matched to a gene. CDR3 nucleotide sequence: TGCGCCAGCAGCCTGGGACTAGCGGGAGTAAACGGGGAGCTGTTTTTT. Its translation is CASSLGLAGVNGELFF.

The chain carries TRBV28 and TRBJ2-7; possibly TRBD2 for D (5 bases). CDR3 length equals 17 residues. The germline V gene encodes CDR1 MDHEN and CDR2 SYDVKM. Trimming pared 5 bases from V and 0 bases from J, leaving 20 bases between. The DNA for the CDR3 is TGTGCCAGCAGTCAACTCCCCGCAGCGGCCAGCTCCTACGAGCAGTACTTC. It encodes CASSQLPAAASSYEQYF.

V and J are TRBV14 and TRBJ2-3; D unclear. Between the trimmed V and J ends, which lost 0 bases and 0 bases, there was a span of 13 bases. There are 17 residues in the CDR3. Germline-derived CDR1 and CDR2 are SGHDN and FVKESK. CDR3 nucleotides: TGTGCCAGCAGCCAAGATCCCAGGTCCTCTAGCACAGATACGCAGTATTTT. It yields the protein CASSQDPRSSSTDTQYF.

This chain uses TRBV7-9 with TRBJ2-7; D call uncertain. The CDR3 covers 14 residues. Trimming took off 9 bases at V and 3 bases at J, with 18 bases between the two ends. Germline V gene lookup returns CDR1 SEHNR and CDR2 FQNEAQ (reference sequence). Here the CDR3 reads CASASYGPGYEQYF. The CDR3 nucleotides are TGTGCCAGTGCCAGTTACGGCCCCGGCTACGAGCAGTACTTC.

V usage is TRBV27 and J usage is TRBJ2-2; TRBD1 is a possible D gene (6 bases). This CDR3 is built from 14 residues. V was shortened by 8 bases and J by 7 bases, with 17 bases between the two germline ends. Germline V gene data show CDR1 as MNHEY and CDR2 as SMNVEV (reference sequence). In DNA, the CDR3 is TGTGCCAGCGCGCAGGGGCACCGAGGCGGGGAGCTGTTTTTT. Protein: CASAQGHRGGELFF.

This chain uses TRBV7-9 with TRBJ2-7, with D maybe TRBD2 (5 bases). The V gene lost 4 bases and the J gene lost 4 bases, with 8 bases spanning the gap. The CDR3 covers 12 residues. Germline loops: CDR1 SEHNR, CDR2 FQNEAQ (reference sequence). CDR3 region: CASSSSGYEQYF. In nucleotides, the CDR3 is TGTGCCAGCAGCTCCAGCGGTTACGAGCAGTACTTC.

The chain joins TRBV14 to TRBJ2-7; D unclear. The CDR3 is 17 residues long. Germline values: CDR1 SGHDN, CDR2 FVKESK. Trimming removed 1 base from V and 3 bases from J, with 19 bases in between. The CDR3 is CASSQAPPHEADYEQYF. CDR3 coding DNA: TGTGCCAGCAGCCAAGCCCCACCTCATGAGGCCGACTACGAGCAGTACTTC.

The chain joins TRBV7-9 to TRBJ2-3; TRBD2 might be the D (5 bases). The CDR3 contains 17 residues. The germline V gene has CDR1 SEHNR and CDR2 FQNEAQ (reference sequence). V lost 5 bases and J lost 2, with 20 bases in between. The CDR3 reads CASSPPFLARNTDTQYF. The DNA of the CDR3 is TGTGCCAGCAGCCCCCCATTCCTAGCACGCAACACAGATACGCAGTATTTT. Complete variable domain (other parts from reference TRBV7-9 and TRBJ2-3): DTGVSQNPRHKITKRGQNVTFRCDPISEHNRLYWYRQTLGQGPEFLTYFQNEAQLEKSRLLSDRFSAERPKGSFSTLEIQRTEQGDSAMYLCASSPPFLARNTDTQYFGPGTRLTVL.

The chain has TRBV19 and TRBJ2-7; possibly TRBD2 for D (6 bases). The CDR3 is 12 residues long. Germline V CDR1 and CDR2: LNHDA, SQIVND (reference sequence). V dropped 8 bases and J dropped 6 bases, with 14 bases sitting between them. The chain's CDR3 is CASGDPGGEQYV. DNA for the CDR3: TGTGCCAGTGGGGACCCCGGGGGCGAGCAGTACGTC.

The chain has TRBV7-6 and TRBJ2-7; unclear D gene. Trimming pared 5 bases from V and 0 bases from J, leaving 11 bases between. The CDR3 has 14 residues. In germline, CDR1 is SGHVS, CDR2 FNYEAQ. The CDR3 DNA reads TGTGCCAGCAGCCCCGGGCGGAACTCCTACGAGCAGTACTTC. As protein: CASSPGRNSYEQYF.

This chain joins TRBV11-2 and TRBJ1-1, with D unclear. From germline, CDR1 is SGHAT and CDR2 FQNNGV. The CDR3 sequence is 13 residues long. Trimming removed 6 bases from V and 6 bases from J, with 14 bases in between. For the CDR3, the DNA is TGTGCCAGCAGTTCCACCGGACGGCCTGAAGCTTTCTTT. Protein sequence: CASSSTGRPEAFF.

V and J are TRBV6-5 and TRBJ2-1; 10 bases line up with TRBD2. Trimming took 1 base from V and 7 from J; bases not matched to a gene: 1. CDR3 length: 14 amino acids. Germline V gives CDR1 MNHEY, CDR2 SVGAGI. Written as DNA, the CDR3 is TGTGCCAGCAGTTACTTTAGCGGGGGGAATGAGCAGTTCTTC. This gives the protein CASSYFSGGNEQFF.

In this sample, this clone turned up once. The V call is TRBV7-9, the J call TRBJ2-2; D possibly corresponds to TRBD1 (5 bases). V shed 5 bases and J shed 5 bases, with 15 bases lying between them. CDR3 size: 15 residues. The germline CDR1 and CDR2 sequences are SEHNR and FQNEAQ (reference sequence). The CDR3 loop reads CASSSRAPGTGELFF. DNA of the CDR3: TGTGCCAGCAGCAGCCGGGCACCAGGGACCGGGGAGCTGTTTTTT.

The chain recombines TRBV29-1 with TRBJ1-2; D unclear. Germline V gene lookup returns CDR1 SQVTM and CDR2 ANQGSEA. The CDR3 totals 14 residues. Trimming left V 0 bases short and J 0 bases short, with 8 bases between. The CDR3 region has the DNA TGCAGCGTTGAAGACCTTGGGACTAACTATGGCTACACCTTC. Translating gives CSVEDLGTNYGYTF.

J is TRBJ2-2 and V is TRBV19, with 12 bases aligning to TRBD1. The CDR3 has 15 amino acids. Germline V CDR1 and CDR2: LNHDA, SQIVND (reference sequence). Trimming at V came to 6 bases and at J to 6 bases, leaving 5 bases not matched to a gene. The CDR3 spells CASRPGQGASGELFF. The CDR3 DNA sequence: TGTGCCAGTAGGCCGGGACAGGGGGCTTCCGGGGAGCTGTTTTTT.

This chain connects TRBV2 to TRBJ1-5; no firm D call. The CDR3 contains 13 residues. CDR1 SNHLY and CDR2 FYNNEI come from the germline V gene. The V end lost 1 base, the J end lost 4 bases, and 5 bases lay between the germline ends. CDR3 coding DNA: TGTGCCAGCAGTGAAGGGCCTAATCAGCCCCAGCATTTT. It codes for CASSEGPNQPQHF. The complete variable domain, with remaining parts taken from reference TRBV2 and TRBJ1-5, reads EPEVTQTPSHQVTQMGQEVILRCVPISNHLYFYWYRQILGQKVEFLVSFYNNEISEKSEIFDDQFSVERPDGSNFTLKIRSTKLEDSAMYFCASSEGPNQPQHFGDGTRLSIL.

This chain connects TRBV6-1 to TRBJ2-7; 7 bases are a match to TRBD1. CDR3 length: 13 residues. Unmatched junction bases numbered 6, after V lost 10 bases and J lost 0 bases. The germline V gene has CDR1 MNHNS and CDR2 SASEGT. CDR3 coding DNA: TGTGCCACCTGGGGACAGCACTCCTACGAGCAGTACGTC. Its protein product is CATWGQHSYEQYV.

The chain employs TRBV28 and TRBJ2-4; D is unclear. Germline loops: CDR1 MDHEN, CDR2 SYDVKM. Between the trimmed V and J ends, which lost 6 bases and 1 base, there was a span of 13 bases. The CDR3 consists of 15 residues. CDR3 nucleotide sequence: TGTGCCAGCAGCACCTTCGATGAGGCCAAAAACATTCAGTACTTC. This encodes CASSTFDEAKNIQYF.

The chain couples TRBV5-1 to TRBJ2-7; 7 nucleotides agree with TRBD1. The ends lost 2 bases at V and 3 bases at J; junction bases unmatched: 8. Germline V lookup: CDR1 SGHRS, CDR2 YFSETQ. The length of the CDR3 is 15 residues. This chain's CDR3 is CASSLGSAGGYEQYF. CDR3 bases: TGCGCCAGCAGCTTAGGTTCGGCAGGGGGCTACGAGCAGTACTTC.

The CDR3 region has the DNA TGTGCCAGCAGTGGGGCTAGCGGGGTTTCCTACGAGCAGTACTTC. It encodes CASSGASGVSYEQYF. The gene calls are TRBV9 and TRBJ2-7, with TRBD2 matching over 9 bases. Germline trimming cut 5 bases from V and 1 base from J; bases unmatched to any gene: 7. Germline values: CDR1 SGDLS, CDR2 YYNGEE. There are 15 residues in the CDR3.

The rearrangement links TRBV5-6 to TRBJ2-1, with 7 bases fitting TRBD2. The V and J ends lost 2 bases and 10 bases, in that order; junction bases with no gene match: 9. The germline CDR1 and CDR2 sequences are SGHDT and YYEEEE. The CDR3 totals 14 residues. As DNA, the CDR3 is TGTGCCAGCAGCTTATCGTATGGGACTAACGAGCAGTTCTTC. Translation: CASSLSYGTNEQFF.

The chain uses TRBV6-5 and TRBJ1-1, with D hard to call. This CDR3 spans 14 amino acids. CDR1 and CDR2 (germline): MNHEY, SVGAGI. The germline V and J ends were trimmed by 7 bases and 2 bases, with 14 bases remaining between them. CDR3 DNA: TGTGCCAGCACCCCGGCTTTCAGCAACACTGAAGCTTTCTTT. It translates to CASTPAFSNTEAFF.

The chain recombines TRBV28 with TRBJ2-7; 7 positions agree with TRBD1. The junction had 9 bases not matched to a gene; V was cut back by 5 bases and J by 2 bases. The CDR3 extends over 15 amino acids. Germline values: CDR1 MDHEN, CDR2 SYDVKM. The CDR3, as DNA: TGTGCCAGCAGTCCTGTCGACAGGGTCACCTACGAGCAGTACGTC. Its protein product is CASSPVDRVTYEQYV.